This TCR beta chain was identified during a study of blood T cell repertoires in COVID-19. Study overall: COVID-19 samples, acute and convalescent, were from the United States, Italy and Spain. T cells, B-cell-depleted T cells, or PBMCs provided the cDNA or gDNA that served as material.

Trimming stripped 6 bases from V and 5 bases from J, with 4 bases between. CDR3 length: 11 amino acids. Original processing notes: Counts of nucleated cells, estimated from reference gene primer amplification, were obtained. Clones were sequenced by immunoSEQ multiplex PCR, and TCRdb holds only the in-frame ones, with some missing. V, J and clone size reflect that table, while D and trimming were determined from the DNA. The table lists around 90,000 clones, about 92% of them singletons. V gene TRBV12-3 or TRBV12-4 combines with J gene TRBJ1-4; no definite D call. This TCR was recovered from a woman between 55 and 75 years old with active COVID-19. Specimen: peripheral blood. The CDR3 spells CASSLNEKLFF. CDR3 DNA sequence: TGTGCCAGCAGCCTAAATGAAAAACTGTTTTTT.